The entry below describes one TCR beta chain. Its antigen specificity is not known. Base quality data are lacking; no much larger clone is found one base away. The data were obtained in a study of T cells in Graves' hyperthyroidism and ophthalmopathy (dated by TCRdb to the late 2010s). With regard to the full study: Peripheral blood samples were taken at initial diagnosis, before any treatment was given. To identify distinguishing TCR V-J signatures, a discovery cohort of 90 to 100 patients was used, comprising some 45 with Graves' ophthalmopathy and around 60 with stable Graves' hyperthyroidism. Prospective prediction of ophthalmopathy was tested in an independent validation cohort of about 19 hyperthyroidism patients and roughly 16 patients who later progressed to ophthalmopathy. The 100 or so discovery patients were randomly divided into training and test sets at a 7:3 ratio. In addition, the study compared T-cell repertoires in thyroid tissue and in blood from a handful of Graves' hyperthyroidism patients. After sampling, hyperthyroidism patients received methimazole starting at 30 mg daily, and ophthalmopathy patients received high-dose intravenous methylprednisolone. The paper reports TCR Vbeta CDR3 sequencing of over 130 peripheral blood samples: around 45 ophthalmopathy, under 80 hyperthyroidism and around 17 progressor patients. Study-wide conclusions, independent of this receptor: No statistical method was used to fix the sample size in advance, and group allocation was not hidden from the investigators. Most expanded thyroid clonotypes (frequency above 0.001) were also found in blood, which suggests that blood repertoires may mirror thyroid immune responses. In validation, the model predicted progression to ophthalmopathy a median of around six months before onset, with 65% to 71% sensitivity and about 72% specificity. In cross-validation, a model built on a 13 V-J signature told ophthalmopathy apart from stable hyperthyroidism with 87.88% sensitivity and approximately 81% specificity, and in testing the same model reached 80%/75%.

In the ophthalmopathy patients, disease was moderately to severely active, with a Clinical Activity Score of 3 or more, a NOSPECS grade of 4 or more, and a duration of less than 3 months. Exclusion was applied to patients with uncontrolled infections, other autoimmune diseases, pregnancy or lactation. Diagnoses were based on clinical symptoms, serum thyroxine and TRAb, thyroid ultrasound and orbital computed tomography. PBMCs were separated from 8 to 10 ml of fresh peripheral blood using Ficoll-Paque density gradient centrifugation. Trizol reagent was used to extract total RNA, and RNA quality was then checked on an Agilent 2100 Bioanalyzer. From V the trimming removes 2 bases and from J it removes 2 bases, while the gene matches leave 2 bases of the junction unaccounted for. The cysteine opens and the phenylalanine closes a CDR3 of 16 amino acids. Here the CDR3 DNA is all that survives: 48 bases in frame from base 1. Looking up the germline V gene (reference sequence) yields CDR1 LGHDT and CDR2 YNNKEL.

The TCR beta CDR3 regions were amplified from RNA transcripts. For the first round of RT-PCR on the TCR CDR3, the HTBI primer set was used together with the Qiagen OneStep RT-PCR kit. Libraries were constructed in a second round of multiplex PCR, after which size selection and purification were performed. Libraries were sequenced paired-end with 100 bp reads on an Illumina HiSeq2000. Turning to the authors' computational methods: SOAPnuke was used to process the raw data, removing reads that contained adapters or uncalled bases, had a mean Phred below 15, or lacked an exact match to the constant primer or identifier. High-quality paired reads were merged using COPE v1.2.5, and each unique nucleotide sequence was defined as a clonotype. MiTCR v1.1 was used to align the clonotypes against IMGT TRBV, TRBD and TRBJ reference segments. Only V-J combinations with frequency above 0.0001, covering about 99% of repertoires, were analysed. The TCS score was defined as the ratio of F50 (clonal expansion) to E x V (chaos), calculated using BLOSUM62-based TCRdist between CDR3 peptides within each V-J. Welch's t-statistics and random forest reduced around 550 V-J features to roughly 13, which were used in a naive Bayes classifier (R e1071). TCRdb ran its own pipeline on the public reads, namely fastp trimming at Q25 and MiXCR clone calling, and kept in-frame beta chains. Rows are unified per CDR3 protein, each entry keeping the most common DNA and genes. The V and J calls and clone size come from TCRdb's table, not from the authors' own analysis. This sample lists about 640,000 distinct CDR3 sequences; roughly 20% were detected once. Jointly, the top ten make up over 30% of the sample.

Rearrangement joined TRBV3-1 to TRBJ2-1; 11 bases in the junction line up with TRBD2. The receptor's source is a man aged 25-45 years with Graves' ophthalmopathy. Sequencing input: blood. The sequenced DNA is TGTGCCAGCAGCCAACAGGGACTAGCGGCCTACAATGAGCAGTTCTTC. It specifies CASSQQGLAAYNEQFF.